In this sample, the clone carrying this T cell receptor beta chain turned up a few times. This sample stems from a study of response to subunit inactivated influenza vaccine. TCRdb recomputed calls from the RT-PCR reads with MiXCR, one row per CDR3 protein. The sample contains about 780,000 distinct CDR3 sequences, roughly 20% of which appear only once. The CDR3 consists of 14 residues. Germline CDR1 and CDR2: DFQATT and SNEGSKA (reference sequence). The V segment lost 4 bases and the J segment 1 base; nucleotides outside the gene matches: 6. The chain recombines TRBV20-1 with TRBJ2-7, with 8 bases lining up with TRBD2. This specimen consisted of PBMCs from blood, obtained about 5 days after vaccination. The sequence was obtained from a man aged 50 to 59 who received an inactivated influenza vaccine. This CDR3 reads CSANRGGRSYEQYF. In DNA form, the CDR3 reads TGCAGTGCTAACCGGGGGGGGCGTTCCTACGAGCAGTACTTC.